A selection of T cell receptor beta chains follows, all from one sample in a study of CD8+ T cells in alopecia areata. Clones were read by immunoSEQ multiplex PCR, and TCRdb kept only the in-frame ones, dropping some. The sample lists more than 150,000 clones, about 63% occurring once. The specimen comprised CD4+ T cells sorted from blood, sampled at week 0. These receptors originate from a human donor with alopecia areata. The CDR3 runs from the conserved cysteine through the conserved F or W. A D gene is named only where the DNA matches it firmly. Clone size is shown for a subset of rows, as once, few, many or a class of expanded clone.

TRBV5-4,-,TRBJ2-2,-,CASSPMGGELFF,TGTGCCAGCAGCCCCATGGGAGGGGAGCTGTTTTTT
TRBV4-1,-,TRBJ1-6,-,CASSRGRQARHSPLHF,TGCGCCAGCAGCCGGGGCCGACAGGCACGGCATTCACCCCTCCACTTT
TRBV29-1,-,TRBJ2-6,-,CSVVGGQFSSGANVLTF,TGCAGCGTTGTTGGGGGGCAGTTTTCGTCTGGGGCCAACGTCCTGACTTTC
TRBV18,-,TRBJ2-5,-,CASSPGTQETQYF,TGTGCCAGCTCACCAGGGACACAAGAGACCCAGTACTTC
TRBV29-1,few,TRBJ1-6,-,CSVASSGYNSPLHF,TGCAGCGTTGCGAGTTCAGGGTACAATTCACCCCTCCACTTT
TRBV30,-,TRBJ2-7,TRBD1,CAWSRGRYEQYF,TGTGCCTGGAGCAGGGGGCGGTACGAGCAGTACTTC
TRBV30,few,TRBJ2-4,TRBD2,CAWSPMAGGDWAKNIQYF,TGTGCCTGGAGTCCTATGGCGGGGGGGGACTGGGCCAAAAACATTCAGTACTTC
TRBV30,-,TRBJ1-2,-,CAWSRDSPYGYTF,TGTGCCTGGAGTAGAGACAGCCCTTATGGCTACACCTTC
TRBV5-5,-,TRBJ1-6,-,CASSPLGRVGSPLHF,TGTGCCAGCAGCCCCCTGGGCAGGGTAGGCTCACCCCTCCACTTT
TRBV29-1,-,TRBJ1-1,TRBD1,CSVYDRARAEAFF,TGCAGCGTCTACGACAGGGCTAGAGCTGAAGCTTTCTTT
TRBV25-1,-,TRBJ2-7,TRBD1,CASSDPGQVSHEQYF,TGTGCCAGCAGTGACCCAGGACAGGTATCCCACGAGCAGTACTTC
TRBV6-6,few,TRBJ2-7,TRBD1,CASRMDRGHVQYF,TGTGCCAGCAGGATGGACAGGGGGCATGTGCAGTACTTC
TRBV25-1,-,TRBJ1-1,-,CASRRGVSMNTEAFF,TGTGCCAGCAGGCGGGGGGTTAGTATGAACACTGAAGCTTTCTTT
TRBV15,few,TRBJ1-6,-,CATSSGAGSPLHF,TGTGCCACCAGTTCAGGGGCTGGTTCACCCCTCCACTTT
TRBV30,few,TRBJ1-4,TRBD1,CAWTDRGWDEKLFF,TGTGCCTGGACAGACAGGGGATGGGATGAAAAACTGTTTTTT
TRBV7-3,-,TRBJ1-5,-,CASRAGDQPQHF,TGTGCCAGCAGGGCCGGTGATCAGCCCCAGCATTTT
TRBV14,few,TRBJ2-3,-,CASSQALQDTQYF,TGTGCCAGCAGCCAAGCCCTCCAGGATACGCAGTATTTT
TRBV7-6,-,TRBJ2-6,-,CASSLEVLGGANVLTF,TGTGCCAGCAGCTTAGAGGTGCTCGGGGGGGCCAACGTCCTGACTTTC
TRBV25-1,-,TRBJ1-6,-,CASKGPGAMNSPLHF,TGTGCCAGCAAAGGGCCAGGCGCCATGAATTCACCCCTCCACTTT
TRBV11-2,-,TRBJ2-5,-,CASSFRVQETQYF,TGTGCCAGCAGCTTCCGGGTCCAAGAGACCCAGTACTTC
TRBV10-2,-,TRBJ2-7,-,CASSEFGGTYEQYF,TGCGCCAGCAGTGAGTTCGGGGGCACCTACGAGCAGTACTTC
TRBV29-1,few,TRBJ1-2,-,CSVPDRNYGYTF,TGCAGCGTTCCGGACCGGAACTATGGCTACACCTTC